This is a list of T cell receptor beta chains from one sample in a study of blood T cell repertoires in COVID-19. The assay was immunoSEQ multiplex PCR, and TCRdb's table has in-frame clones only and misses some. The profile shows under 200,000 clones, 70% to 90% of them singletons. The sequenced sample consisted of peripheral blood. Every receptor here comes from a man younger than 35 with acute or convalescent COVID-19. Both conserved end residues are part of each CDR3. Fields, in order: CDR3 protein, CDR3 DNA, J gene, clone size, V gene, D gene. A D gene is named only where the DNA matches it firmly. For some rows the clone size is stated as once, few or many, or as a class when expanded; others skip it.

CAWSFTNSGNTIYF | TGTGCCTGGAGTTTCACAAACTCTGGAAACACCATATATTTT | TRBJ1-3 | few | TRBV30 | -
CSAAWGGVGTEAFF | TGCAGCGCGGCGTGGGGGGGTGTCGGAACTGAAGCTTTCTTT | TRBJ1-1 | - | TRBV29-1 | -
CASSPGTGSYGYTF | TGTGCCAGCAGCCCCGGGACAGGGTCGTATGGCTACACCTTC | TRBJ1-2 | - | TRBV9 | TRBD1
CASSYVAGGPGETQYF | TGTGCCAGCAGCTACGTAGCGGGGGGGCCAGGAGAGACCCAGTACTTC | TRBJ2-5 | - | TRBV7-2 | TRBD2
CASSRSGSTEAFF | TGTGCCAGCAGTCGCTCAGGGTCCACTGAAGCTTTCTTT | TRBJ1-1 | - | TRBV12-3/TRBV12-4 | -
CASSTGLGYTF | TGTGCCAGCAGTACAGGTCTTGGCTACACCTTC | TRBJ1-2 | - | TRBV6-5 | -
CAWSPDRYQPQHF | TGTGCCTGGAGCCCGGACAGATACCAGCCCCAGCATTTT | TRBJ1-5 | - | TRBV30 | -
CASSLVVGAGVFLNEKLFF | TGTGCCAGCAGCCTCGTCGTGGGGGCAGGGGTTTTTCTTAATGAAAAACTGTTTTTT | TRBJ1-4 | - | TRBV7-2 | -
CASSDRSREPQHF | TGTGCCAGTAGTGACAGGTCCCGGGAGCCCCAGCATTTT | TRBJ1-5 | few | TRBV19 | -
CASSDGTSGIYNEQFF | TGTGCCAGCAGTGATGGGACTAGCGGGATTTACAATGAGCAGTTCTTC | TRBJ2-1 | - | TRBV6-1 | TRBD2
CASFGRGIVDEKLFF | TGCGCCAGCTTCGGAAGGGGTATCGTTGATGAAAAACTGTTTTTT | TRBJ1-4 | - | TRBV4-1 | -
CATSLRGGVADTQYF | TGTGCCACCTCGCTTCGAGGGGGGGTGGCAGATACGCAGTATTTT | TRBJ2-3 | - | TRBV24-1 | -
CATSGWPRTDTYEQYF | TGTGCCACCAGCGGATGGCCCCGGACAGACACCTACGAGCAGTACTTC | TRBJ2-7 | - | TRBV15 | -
CASSLDPGDTGELFF | TGCGCCAGCAGCTTGGATCCAGGGGACACCGGGGAGCTGTTTTTT | TRBJ2-2 | once | TRBV5-1 | -
CASALGSQETQYF | TGTGCCAGCGCCCTAGGGAGCCAAGAGACCCAGTACTTC | TRBJ2-5 | - | TRBV11-2 | -
CASSLRGTGELFF | TGTGCCAGCAGTTTAAGAGGTACCGGGGAGCTGTTTTTT | TRBJ2-2 | - | TRBV12-3/TRBV12-4 | -
CASSEGRGMGGYTF | TGTGCCAGCAGTGAGGGCAGGGGGATGGGAGGCTACACCTTC | TRBJ1-2 | - | TRBV6-1 | TRBD1
CASSPDRGRGADTQYF | TGTGCCAGCAGCCCGGACAGGGGGCGGGGTGCAGATACGCAGTATTTT | TRBJ2-3 | - | TRBV9 | TRBD1